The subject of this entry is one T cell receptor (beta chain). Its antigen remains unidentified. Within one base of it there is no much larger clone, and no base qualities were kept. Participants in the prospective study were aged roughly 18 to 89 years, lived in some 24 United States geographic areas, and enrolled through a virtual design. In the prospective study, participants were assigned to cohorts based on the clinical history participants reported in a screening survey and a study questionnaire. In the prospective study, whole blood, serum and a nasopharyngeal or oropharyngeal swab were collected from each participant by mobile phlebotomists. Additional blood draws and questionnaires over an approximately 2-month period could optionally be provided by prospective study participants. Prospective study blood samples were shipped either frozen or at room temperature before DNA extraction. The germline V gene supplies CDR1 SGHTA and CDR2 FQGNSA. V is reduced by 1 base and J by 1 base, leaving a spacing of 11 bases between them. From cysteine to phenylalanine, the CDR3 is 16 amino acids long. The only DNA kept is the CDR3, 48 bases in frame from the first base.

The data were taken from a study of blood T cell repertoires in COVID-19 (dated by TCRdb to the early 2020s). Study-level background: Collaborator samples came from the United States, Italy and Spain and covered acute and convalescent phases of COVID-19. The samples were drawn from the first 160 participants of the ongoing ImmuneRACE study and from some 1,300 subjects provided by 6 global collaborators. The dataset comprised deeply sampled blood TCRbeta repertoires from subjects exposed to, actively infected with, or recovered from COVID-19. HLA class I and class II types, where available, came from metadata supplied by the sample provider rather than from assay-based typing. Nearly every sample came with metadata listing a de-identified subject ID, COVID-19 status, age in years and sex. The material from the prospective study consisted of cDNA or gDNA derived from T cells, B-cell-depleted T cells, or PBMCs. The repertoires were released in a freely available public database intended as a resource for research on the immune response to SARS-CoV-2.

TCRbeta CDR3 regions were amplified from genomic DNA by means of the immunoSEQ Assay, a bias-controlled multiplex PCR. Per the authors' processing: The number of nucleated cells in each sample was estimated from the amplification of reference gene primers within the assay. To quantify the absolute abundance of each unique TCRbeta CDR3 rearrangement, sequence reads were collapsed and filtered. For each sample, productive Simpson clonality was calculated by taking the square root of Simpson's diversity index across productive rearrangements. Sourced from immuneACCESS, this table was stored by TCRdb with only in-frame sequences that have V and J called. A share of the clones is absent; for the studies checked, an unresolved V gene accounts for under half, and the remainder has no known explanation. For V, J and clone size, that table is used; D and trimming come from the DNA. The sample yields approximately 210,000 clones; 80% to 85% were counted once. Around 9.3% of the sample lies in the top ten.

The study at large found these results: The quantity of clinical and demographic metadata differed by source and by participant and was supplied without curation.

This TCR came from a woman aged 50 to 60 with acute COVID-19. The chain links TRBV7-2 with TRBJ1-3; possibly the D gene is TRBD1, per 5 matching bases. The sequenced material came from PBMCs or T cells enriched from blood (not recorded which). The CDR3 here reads CASSLVGQGSGNTIYF. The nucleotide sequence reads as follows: TGTGCCAGCAGCTTAGTAGGACAAGGGTCTGGAAACACCATATATTTT.